Shown below are 27 T cell receptor beta chains from a single sample sequenced in a study of cytomegalovirus exposure and HLA in healthy donors. The PCR used 60 Vbeta and 13 Jbeta primers. The method was immunoSEQ multiplex PCR; TCRdb's version includes in-frame clones alone and lacks a portion of them. The sample includes about 160,000 clones, about 82% of them seen just once. Sequencing used PBMCs. These receptors came from a female donor in good health and CMV-seronegative.

The sample holds a few counts of this clone. This chain joins TRBV7-2 and TRBJ1-1; D may be TRBD1 (5 bases). CDR3 length: 13 amino acids. Trimming left V 4 bases short and J 5 bases short, with 11 bases between. Germline V gene lookup returns CDR1 SGHTA and CDR2 FQGNSA. The CDR3 reads CASSWSGITEAFF. The CDR3 DNA is TGTGCCAGCAGCTGGTCAGGGATTACTGAAGCTTTCTTT. Drawing the rest from reference TRBV7-2 and TRBJ1-1, the complete variable domain is GAGVSQSPSNKVTEKGKDVELRCDPISGHTALYWYRQSLGQGLEFLIYFQGNSAPDKSGLPSDRFSAERTGGSVSTLTIQRTQQEDSAVYLCASSWSGITEAFFGQGTRLTVV.

The V gene is TRBV4-1, the J gene TRBJ2-7; 8 positions match TRBD1. V was pared by 1 base and J by 4 bases, with 0 bases of the junction left unmatched. Germline CDR1 is MGHRA and CDR2 is YSYEKL. The CDR3 totals 13 residues. This CDR3 reads CASSQGTGYEQYF. In DNA, the CDR3 is TGCGCCAGCAGCCAAGGGACAGGGTACGAGCAGTACTTC.

The chain carries TRBV4-2 and TRBJ2-7; TRBD1 agrees at 10 bases. The V gene end was trimmed by 0 bases and the J gene end by 6 bases; junction bases not matched to a gene: 2. Germline CDR1 LGHNA, CDR2 YNFKEQ. The CDR3 has 14 residues. This CDR3 is CASSQEDRGFEQYF. The CDR3 DNA reads TGTGCCAGCAGCCAAGAGGACAGGGGGTTCGAGCAGTACTTC.

The chain has TRBV27 and TRBJ2-7, with 7 positions matching TRBD2. From germline, CDR1 is MNHEY and CDR2 SMNVEV (reference sequence). Trimming took 10 bases from V and 2 from J; bases not matched to a gene: 17. This CDR3 region has 16 residues. DNA of the CDR3: TGTGCCACCCGGGAGGCTCCAGGACATATTCCCTACGAGCAGTACTTC. It yields the protein CATREAPGHIPYEQYF.

V and J are TRBV4-2 and TRBJ1-2; TRBD1 is a possible D gene (5 bases). Per the germline V gene, CDR1 is LGHNA and CDR2 is YNFKEQ. The germline V and J ends were trimmed by 6 bases and 7 bases, with 15 bases remaining between them. The CDR3 length is 13 residues. The CDR3 DNA reads TGTGCCAGCAGTACCGGGAGAACAGGTGGCTACACCTTC. Its translation is CASSTGRTGGYTF.

This clone was detected only once. The J gene is TRBJ2-1, the V gene TRBV6-5; D is undetermined. The CDR3 extends over 12 amino acids. V dropped 4 bases and J dropped 6 bases, with 7 bases sitting between them. Germline assignment: CDR1 MNHEY and CDR2 SVGAGI. The CDR3 loop reads CASSSTSNEQFF. CDR3 sequence (DNA): TGTGCCAGCAGTTCCACCAGCAATGAGCAGTTCTTC.

V gene TRBV28 combines with J gene TRBJ1-5; TRBD1 agrees at 7 bases. The V gene end was trimmed by 7 bases and the J gene end by 5 bases; junction bases not matched to a gene: 5. CDR1 and CDR2 from the germline V gene are MDHEN and SYDVKM. The CDR3 covers 13 residues. The CDR3 DNA follows: TGTGCCAGCAACGCGGGACAGCATCAGCCCCAGCATTTT. Translation gives CASNAGQHQPQHF. The variable domain in full, with the rest retrieved from reference TRBV28 and TRBJ1-5, is DVKVTQSSRYLVKRTGEKVFLECVQDMDHENMFWYRQDPGLGLRLIYFSYDVKMKEKGDIPEGYSVSREKKERFSLILESASTNQTSMYLCASNAGQHQPQHFGDGTRLSIL.

The sample holds one count of this clone. Relative to the germline gene, one junction end is altered; a read error may explain this. This chain uses TRBV6-5 with TRBJ2-4; D is perhaps TRBD1 (6 bases). Per germline, CDR1 MNHEY and CDR2 SVGAGI. CDR3 length: 14 residues. The CDR3 sequence: CASRALAQGNSQYF. The CDR3 nucleotides read TGTGCCAGCAGAGCCCTTGCACAGGGAAACAGTCAGTACTTC.

The V and J genes are TRBV6-6 and TRBJ1-2, with D perhaps matching TRBD1 (5 bases). The germline CDR1 and CDR2 sequences are MNHNY and SVGAGI (reference sequence). Trimming cost V 8 bases and J 8 bases, with 21 bases left between them. CDR3 length: 14 residues. CDR3 protein: CASGGNVYHGGYTF. The CDR3 coding sequence is TGTGCCAGCGGGGGGAACGTGTACCATGGAGGCTACACCTTC.

The chain couples TRBV9 to TRBJ2-1, with a possible D match to TRBD2 (5 bases). This CDR3 is built from 15 residues. Germline V gives CDR1 SGDLS, CDR2 YYNGEE. Trimming shortened V by 5 bases and J by 0 bases, and 12 bases separated the two germline ends. CDR3 residues: CASSWGTSSYNEQFF. CDR3 nucleotide sequence: TGTGCCAGCAGTTGGGGTACTAGCTCCTACAATGAGCAGTTCTTC.

The chain uses TRBV7-2 and TRBJ2-1, with 8 bases matching TRBD2. Germline loops: CDR1 SGHTA, CDR2 FQGNSA. Losses at the gene ends were 0 bases for V and 8 bases for J; bases not matched to a gene: 18. The CDR3 covers 19 residues. This chain's CDR3 is CASSLAPETSDPRGHEQFF. The CDR3 nucleotides read TGTGCCAGCAGCTTAGCGCCGGAGACTAGCGACCCCCGGGGGCATGAGCAGTTCTTC.

The chain carries TRBV6-6 and TRBJ2-7; the D gene is possibly TRBD2 (7 bases). This CDR3 has 15 residues. Germline V lookup: CDR1 MNHNY, CDR2 SVGAGI (reference sequence). V lost 2 bases and J lost 6, with 17 bases in between. CDR3 nucleotides: TGTGCCAGCAGTTACGCCCGGGGGGCCCTTGTCGAGCAGTACTTC. This encodes CASSYARGALVEQYF.

About this clone itself: A junction boundary mismatches the germline segment, possibly from a read error. The chain links TRBV5-6 to TRBJ2-5, with a possible D match to TRBD1 (6 bases). The CDR3 is made up of 12 amino acids. CDR1 is SGHDT and CDR2 is YYEEEE in the germline V gene. The CDR3 bases are TGTGCCAGCAGCTTAAGAGCAGGGGCCGCCCACTTC. As protein: CASSLRAGAAHF.

J is TRBJ2-3 and V is TRBV4-3; no firm D call. The CDR3 is 15 amino acids. V was pared by 1 base and J by 3 bases, with 11 bases between. Germline-derived CDR1 and CDR2 are LGHNA and YSLEER. CDR3 amino acids: CASSQVIERTDTQYF. The CDR3 region has the DNA TGCGCCAGCAGCCAAGTTATCGAGAGGACAGATACGCAGTATTTT.

The genes are TRBV6-1 and TRBJ1-2, with 7 bases fitting TRBD1. Looked up from germline, CDR1 is MNHNS and CDR2 is SASEGT. The CDR3 has 15 amino acids. V lost 2 bases and J lost 5; bases outside the gene matches: 8. CDR3 coding DNA: TGTGCCAGCAGTGAAACGACAGGGAGGTGGTATGGCTACACCTTC. This translates into CASSETTGRWYGYTF.

In nucleotides, the CDR3 is TGTGCCAGTAGTCGGAGGCTTCAGCCCCAGCATTTT. Protein product: CASSRRLQPQHF. J is TRBJ1-5 and V is TRBV19, with D uncertain. The ends were cut back, 5 bases at V and 6 bases at J, with 8 bases in the middle. Germline assignment: CDR1 LNHDA and CDR2 SQIVND (reference sequence). The CDR3 is 12 residues long. The variable domain in full, with the rest retrieved from reference TRBV19 and TRBJ1-5, is DGGITQSPKYLFRKEGQNVTLSCEQNLNHDAMYWYRQDPGQGLRLIYYSQIVNDFQKGDIAEGYSVSREKKESFPLTVTSAQKNPTAFYLCASSRRLQPQHFGDGTRLSIL.

The gene calls are TRBV27 and TRBJ2-7, with D possibly TRBD2 on 5 matching bases. CDR3 length: 13 residues. CDR1 MNHEY and CDR2 SMNVEV come from the germline V gene (reference sequence). Trimming removed 4 bases at V and 6 bases at J, with 13 bases between. The CDR3 spells CASSSTRYSEQYF. CDR3 DNA sequence: TGTGCCAGCAGTTCTACTAGGTACTCCGAGCAGTACTTC.

A single count supports this clone. Here the CDR3 reads CASSLWDRANEKLFF. CDR3 nucleotides: TGTGCCAGCAGCTTATGGGACAGGGCTAATGAAAAACTGTTTTTT. The chain carries TRBV11-2 and TRBJ1-4; TRBD1 aligns across 9 bases. Germline trimming cut 2 bases from V and 3 bases from J; bases unmatched to any gene: 1. This CDR3 has 15 residues. CDR1 is SGHAT and CDR2 is FQNNGV in the germline V gene.

This chain joins TRBV7-8 and TRBJ1-1; 8 bases fit TRBD1. CDR3 size: 11 residues. CDR1 and CDR2 (germline): SGHVS, FQNEAQ. V shed 4 bases and J 12 bases; nucleotides not matched to a gene: 4. CDR3 region: CASSSYRGSFF. CDR3 in DNA: TGTGCCAGCAGCTCGTACAGGGGGTCTTTCTTT.

This sequence joins TRBV9 and TRBJ1-1; D is ambiguous. Deletions cut 1 base from V and 1 base from J, with 5 bases between. CDR1 and CDR2 from the germline V gene are SGDLS and YYNGEE. This CDR3 spans 13 amino acids. The CDR3 reads CASSVFGNTEAFF. DNA for the CDR3: TGTGCCAGCAGCGTATTCGGGAACACTGAAGCTTTCTTT.

This clone was counted between two and nine times. For the CDR3, the DNA is TGTGCCAGCAGGGGGCAGGGGGCGGCAAATCAGCCCCAGCATTTT. Encoded protein: CASRGQGAANQPQHF. The chain employs TRBV28 and TRBJ1-5, with TRBD1 identical over 8 bases. The CDR3 is made up of 15 amino acids. J gave up 4 bases and V 6 bases, and 8 bases lay outside the gene matches. CDR1 is MDHEN, CDR2 SYDVKM, per germline.

CDR3 residues: CASSSSSKSTDTQYF. The CDR3 nucleotides are TGTGCCAGCAGCTCCTCTAGCAAAAGCACAGATACGCAGTATTTT. The V gene is TRBV11-3, the J gene TRBJ2-3, with D possibly TRBD2 on 5 matching bases. The CDR3 consists of 15 residues. The V gene's germline CDR1 is SGHNT and CDR2 YENEEA. The ends were cut back, 4 bases at V and 0 bases at J, with 11 bases in the middle.

The chain has TRBV7-3 and TRBJ1-1, with D possibly being TRBD1 (5 bases). Germline lookup yields CDR1 SGHTA and CDR2 FQGTGA. V was shortened by 0 bases and J by 0 bases, with 5 bases between the two germline ends. CDR3 length: 14 residues. The chain's CDR3 is CASSLTGVNTEAFF. The CDR3 DNA sequence: TGTGCCAGCAGCTTAACAGGGGTGAACACTGAAGCTTTCTTT.

This rearrangement joins TRBV7-3 to TRBJ2-3; TRBD2 is a possible D gene (6 bases). V lost 5 bases, J lost 4 bases, and 16 bases lay in between. Germline V gene sequence: CDR1 SGHTA, CDR2 FQGTGA. The CDR3 runs 15 residues. CDR3 sequence reads: CASSPTSRLADTQYF. CDR3 nucleotide sequence: TGTGCCAGCAGCCCTACTAGCAGATTGGCAGATACGCAGTATTTT.

This clone was seen a handful of times. V and J are TRBV7-6 and TRBJ2-5, with TRBD2 as a possible D gene (6 bases). CDR1 and CDR2 from the germline V gene are SGHVS and FNYEAQ. V lost 3 bases and J 3 bases, leaving 11 bases between the germline ends. This CDR3 region has 14 residues. The CDR3 nucleotides are TGTGCCAGCAGCTTGGCTAGCGAAGAAGAGACCCAGTACTTC. Translation gives CASSLASEEETQYF. Full variable domain (missing parts from reference TRBV7-6 and TRBJ2-5): GAGVSQSPRYKVTKRGQDVALRCDPISGHVSLYWYRQALGQGPEFLTYFNYEAQQDKSGLPNDRFSAERPEGSISTLTIQRTEQRDSAMYRCASSLASEEETQYFGPGTRLLVL.

V usage is TRBV7-3 and J usage is TRBJ1-2; no firm D call. CDR1 and CDR2 from the germline V gene are SGHTA and FQGTGA. The CDR3 consists of 14 residues. The ends were cut back, 1 base at V and 1 base at J, with 7 bases in the middle. This CDR3 reads CASSLNQDNYGYTF. The CDR3 bases are TGTGCCAGCAGCTTAAATCAGGATAACTATGGCTACACCTTC.

The chain is built from TRBV19 and TRBJ2-7; 9 bases map to TRBD1. V dropped 5 bases and J dropped 3; count of bases not matched to a gene: 5. Germline values: CDR1 LNHDA, CDR2 SQIVND (reference sequence). The CDR3 has 14 residues. CDR3 loop: CASSLRQGGYEQYF. In DNA, the CDR3 is TGTGCCAGTAGTCTGAGACAGGGGGGCTACGAGCAGTACTTC.